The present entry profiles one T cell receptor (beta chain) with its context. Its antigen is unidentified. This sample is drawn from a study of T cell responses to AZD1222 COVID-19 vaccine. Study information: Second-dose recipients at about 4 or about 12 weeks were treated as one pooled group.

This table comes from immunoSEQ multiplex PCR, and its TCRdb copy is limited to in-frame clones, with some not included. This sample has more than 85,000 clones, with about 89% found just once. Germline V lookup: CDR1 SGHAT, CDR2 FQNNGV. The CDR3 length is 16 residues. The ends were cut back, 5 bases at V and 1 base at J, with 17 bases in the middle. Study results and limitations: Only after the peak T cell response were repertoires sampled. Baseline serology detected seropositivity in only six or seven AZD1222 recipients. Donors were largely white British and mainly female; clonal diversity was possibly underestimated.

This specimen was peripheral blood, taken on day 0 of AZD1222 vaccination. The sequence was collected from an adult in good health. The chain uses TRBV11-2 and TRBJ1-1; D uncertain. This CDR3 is CASSPVGRAKNTEAFF. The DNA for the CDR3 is TGTGCCAGCAGCCCCGTCGGGCGGGCGAAGAACACTGAAGCTTTCTTT.